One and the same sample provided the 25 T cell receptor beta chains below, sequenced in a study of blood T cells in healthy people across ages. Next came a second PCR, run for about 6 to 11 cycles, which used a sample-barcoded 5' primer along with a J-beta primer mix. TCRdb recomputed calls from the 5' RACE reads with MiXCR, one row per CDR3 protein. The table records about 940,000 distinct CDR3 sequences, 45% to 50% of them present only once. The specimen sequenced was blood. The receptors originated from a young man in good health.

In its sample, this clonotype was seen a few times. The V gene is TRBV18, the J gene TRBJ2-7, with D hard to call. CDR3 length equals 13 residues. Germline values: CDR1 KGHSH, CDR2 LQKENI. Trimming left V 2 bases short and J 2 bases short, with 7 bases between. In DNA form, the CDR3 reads TGTGCCAGCTCACCAAGTGAGACCTACGAGCAGTACTTC. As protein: CASSPSETYEQYF. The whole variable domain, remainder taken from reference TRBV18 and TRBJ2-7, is NAGVMQNPRHLVRRRGQEARLRCSPMKGHSHVYWYRQLPEEGLKFMVYLQKENIIDESGMPKERFSAEFPKEGPSILRIQQVVRGDSAAYFCASSPSETYEQYFGPGTRLTVT.

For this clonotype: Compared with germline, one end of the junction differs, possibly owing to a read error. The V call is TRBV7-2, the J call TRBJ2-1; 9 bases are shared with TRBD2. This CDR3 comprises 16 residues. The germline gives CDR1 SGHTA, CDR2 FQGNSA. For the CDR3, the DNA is TGTGCCAGCAACTTAGCCGGGCTAGCGGGGATGAATGAGCAGTTCTTC. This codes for CASNLAGLAGMNEQFF.

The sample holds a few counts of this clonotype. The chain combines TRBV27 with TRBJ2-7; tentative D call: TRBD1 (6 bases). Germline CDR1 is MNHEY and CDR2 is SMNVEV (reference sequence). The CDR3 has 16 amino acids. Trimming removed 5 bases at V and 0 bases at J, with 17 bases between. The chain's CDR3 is CASSPNREYSSYEQYF. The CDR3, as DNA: TGTGCCAGCAGTCCAAACAGGGAATATAGCTCCTACGAGCAGTACTTC.

The DNA for the CDR3 is TGTGCCAGCAGCGTTGATATGCCCGGAACCTACAATGAGCAGTTCTTC. Amino acid sequence: CASSVDMPGTYNEQFF. The V gene is TRBV7-8, the J gene TRBJ2-1; D remains unclear. V was pared by 5 bases and J by 2 bases, with 16 bases between. Germline V gene lookup returns CDR1 SGHVS and CDR2 FQNEAQ. The CDR3 loop spans 16 amino acids.

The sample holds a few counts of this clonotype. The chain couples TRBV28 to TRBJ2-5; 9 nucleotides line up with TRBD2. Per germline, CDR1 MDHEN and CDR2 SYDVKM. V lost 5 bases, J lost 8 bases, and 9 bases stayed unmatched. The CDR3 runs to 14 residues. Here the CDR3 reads CASSLAGPQGTQYF. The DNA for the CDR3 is TGTGCCAGCAGTCTAGCGGGACCTCAAGGAACCCAGTACTTC.

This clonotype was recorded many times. CDR3 sequence reads: CASSLLNRAGGLYEQYF. Written as DNA, the CDR3 is TGTGCCAGCAGTTTATTAAACCGGGCGGGGGGGCTCTACGAGCAGTACTTC. The J gene is TRBJ2-7, the V gene TRBV27, with 9 bases identical to TRBD2. J lost 3 bases, V lost 1 base, and 10 bases had no gene match. This CDR3 is built from 17 residues. CDR1 MNHEY and CDR2 SMNVEV come from the germline V gene (reference sequence).

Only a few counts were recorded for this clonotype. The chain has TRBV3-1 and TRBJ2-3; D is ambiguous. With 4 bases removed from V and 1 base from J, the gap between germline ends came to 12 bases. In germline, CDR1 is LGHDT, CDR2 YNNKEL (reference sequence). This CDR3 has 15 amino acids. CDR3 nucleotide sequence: TGTGCCAGCAGCCCCTCGGGCGTTCGCACAGATACGCAGTATTTT. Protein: CASSPSGVRTDTQYF.

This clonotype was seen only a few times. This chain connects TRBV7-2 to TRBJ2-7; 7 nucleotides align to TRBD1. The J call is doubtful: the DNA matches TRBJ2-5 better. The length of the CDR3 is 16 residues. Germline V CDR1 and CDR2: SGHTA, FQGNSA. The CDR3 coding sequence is TGTGCCAGCAGCGAAAGAAGGGGGCCACTAAAAGAGACCCAGTACTTC. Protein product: CASSERRGPLKETQYF.

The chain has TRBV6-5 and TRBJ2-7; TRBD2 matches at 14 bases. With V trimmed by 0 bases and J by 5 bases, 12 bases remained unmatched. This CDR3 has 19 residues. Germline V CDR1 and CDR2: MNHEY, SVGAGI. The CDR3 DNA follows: TGTGCCAGCAGTTACTCCGGGGGGCGCGGGACTAGCGGGAGTCACGAGCAGTACTTC. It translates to CASSYSGGRGTSGSHEQYF.

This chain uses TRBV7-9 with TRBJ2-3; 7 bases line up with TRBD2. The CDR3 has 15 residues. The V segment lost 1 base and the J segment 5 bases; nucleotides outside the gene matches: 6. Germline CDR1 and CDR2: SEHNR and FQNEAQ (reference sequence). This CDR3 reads CASSLVRGSGDTQYF. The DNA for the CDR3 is TGTGCCAGCAGCTTAGTGCGGGGGTCAGGAGATACGCAGTATTTT.

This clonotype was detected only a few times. CDR3 sequence (DNA): TGTGCCAGCAGTTTACGCGGGACGGTCCGCCTTCGCACTGAAGCTTTCTTT. Translation: CASSLRGTVRLRTEAFF. The gene calls are TRBV12-3 or TRBV12-4 and TRBJ1-1; perhaps TRBD1 as D (5 bases). V was trimmed by 2 bases and J by 4 bases, leaving 20 bases between them. This CDR3 region has 17 residues.

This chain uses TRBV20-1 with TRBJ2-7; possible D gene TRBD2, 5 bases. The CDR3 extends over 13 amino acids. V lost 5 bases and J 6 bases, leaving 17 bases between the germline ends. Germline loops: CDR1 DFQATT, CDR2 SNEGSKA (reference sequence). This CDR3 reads CSAGGPGSIEQYF. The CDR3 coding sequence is TGCAGTGCTGGCGGGCCTGGGTCCATCGAGCAGTACTTC.

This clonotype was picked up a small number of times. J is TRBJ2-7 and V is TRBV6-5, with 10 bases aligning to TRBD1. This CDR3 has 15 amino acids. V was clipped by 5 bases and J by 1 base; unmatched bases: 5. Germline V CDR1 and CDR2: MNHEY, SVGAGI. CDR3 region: CASSNGGQGSYEQYF. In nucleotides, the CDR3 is TGTGCCAGCAGTAATGGGGGACAGGGGTCCTACGAGCAGTACTTC.

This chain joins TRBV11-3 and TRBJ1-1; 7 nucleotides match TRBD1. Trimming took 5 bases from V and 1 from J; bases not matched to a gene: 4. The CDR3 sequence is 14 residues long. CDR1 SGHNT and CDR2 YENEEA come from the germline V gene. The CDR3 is CASSRTGPNTEAFF. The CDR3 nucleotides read TGTGCCAGCAGCAGGACAGGCCCGAACACTGAAGCTTTCTTT.

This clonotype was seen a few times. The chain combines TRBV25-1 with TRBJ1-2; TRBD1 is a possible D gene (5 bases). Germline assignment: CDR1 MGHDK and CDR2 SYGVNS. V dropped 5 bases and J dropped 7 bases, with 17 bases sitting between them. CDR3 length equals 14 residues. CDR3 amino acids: CASSPVGAGAGYTF. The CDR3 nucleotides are TGTGCCAGCAGTCCCGTAGGGGCCGGCGCTGGCTACACCTTC.

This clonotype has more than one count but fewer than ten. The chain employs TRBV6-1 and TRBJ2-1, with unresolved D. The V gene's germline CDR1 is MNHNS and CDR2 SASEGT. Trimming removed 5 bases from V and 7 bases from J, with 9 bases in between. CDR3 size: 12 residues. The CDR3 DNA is TGTGCCAGCAGTAACCGGGTGAATGAGCAGTTCTTC. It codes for CASSNRVNEQFF.

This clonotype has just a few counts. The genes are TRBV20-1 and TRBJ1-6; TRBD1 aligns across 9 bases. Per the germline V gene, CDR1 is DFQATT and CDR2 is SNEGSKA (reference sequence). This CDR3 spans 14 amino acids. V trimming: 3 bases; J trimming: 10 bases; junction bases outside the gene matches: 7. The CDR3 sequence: CSASDRGVKSPLHF. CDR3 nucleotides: TGCAGTGCTAGCGACAGGGGGGTTAAATCACCCCTCCACTTT.

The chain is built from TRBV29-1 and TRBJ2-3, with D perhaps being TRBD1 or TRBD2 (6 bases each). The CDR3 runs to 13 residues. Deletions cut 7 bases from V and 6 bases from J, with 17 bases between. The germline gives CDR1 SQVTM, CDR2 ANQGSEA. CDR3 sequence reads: CSAVSRGGDTQYF. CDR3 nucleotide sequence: TGCAGCGCTGTATCCAGGGGAGGTGATACGCAGTATTTT.

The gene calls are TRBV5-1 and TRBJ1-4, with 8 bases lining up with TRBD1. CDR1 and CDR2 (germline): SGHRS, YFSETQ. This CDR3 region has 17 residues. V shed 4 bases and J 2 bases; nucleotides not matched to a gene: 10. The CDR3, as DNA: TGCGCCAGCAGCCCAGGGGGGACAGGAGGTACTAATGAAAAACTGTTTTTT. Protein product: CASSPGGTGGTNEKLFF.

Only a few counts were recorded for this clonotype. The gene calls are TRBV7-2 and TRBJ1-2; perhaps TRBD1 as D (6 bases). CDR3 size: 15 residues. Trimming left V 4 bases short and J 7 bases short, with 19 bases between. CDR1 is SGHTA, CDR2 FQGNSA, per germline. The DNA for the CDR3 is TGTGCCAGCAGCTACGGGGGCGGGGTATCTGGTGGCTACACCTTC. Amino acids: CASSYGGGVSGGYTF.

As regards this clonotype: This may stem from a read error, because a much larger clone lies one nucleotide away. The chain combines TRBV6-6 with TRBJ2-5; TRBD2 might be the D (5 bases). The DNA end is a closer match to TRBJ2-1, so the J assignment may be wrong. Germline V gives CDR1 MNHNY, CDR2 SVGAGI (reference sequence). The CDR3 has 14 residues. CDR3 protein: CASSRTSAQETQFF. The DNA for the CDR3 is TGTGCCAGCAGTCGAACTAGTGCTCAAGAGACCCAGTTCTTC.

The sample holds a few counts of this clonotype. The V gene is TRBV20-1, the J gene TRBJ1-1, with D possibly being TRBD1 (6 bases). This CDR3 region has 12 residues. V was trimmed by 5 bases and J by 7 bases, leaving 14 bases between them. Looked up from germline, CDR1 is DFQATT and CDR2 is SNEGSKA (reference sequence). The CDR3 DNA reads TGCAGTGCTTACAGGGAAGGAAGTGAAGCTTTCTTT. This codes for CSAYREGSEAFF.

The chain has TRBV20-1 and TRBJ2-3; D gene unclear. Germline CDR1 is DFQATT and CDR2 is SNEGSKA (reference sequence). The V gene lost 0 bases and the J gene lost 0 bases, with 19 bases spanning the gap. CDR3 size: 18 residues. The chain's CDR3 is CSARDHLDNSHSTDTQYF. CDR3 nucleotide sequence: TGCAGTGCTAGAGATCATCTAGATAACTCACATAGCACAGATACGCAGTATTTT.

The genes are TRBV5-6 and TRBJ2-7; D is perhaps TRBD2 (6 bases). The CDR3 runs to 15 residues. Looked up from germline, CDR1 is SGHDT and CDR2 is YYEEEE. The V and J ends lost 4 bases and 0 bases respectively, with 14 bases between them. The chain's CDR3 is CASSPRGYGSYEQYF. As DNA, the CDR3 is TGTGCCAGCAGCCCTCGGGGGTACGGCTCCTACGAGCAGTACTTC.

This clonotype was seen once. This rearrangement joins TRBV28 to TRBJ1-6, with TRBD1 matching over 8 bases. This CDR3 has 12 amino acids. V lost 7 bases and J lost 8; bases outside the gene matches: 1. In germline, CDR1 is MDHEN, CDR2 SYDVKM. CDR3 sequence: CASTGQDSPLHF. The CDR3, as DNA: TGTGCCAGCACGGGACAGGATTCACCCCTCCACTTT.